This TCR beta chain derives from a study of cytomegalovirus exposure and HLA in healthy donors. Whole-study results and caveats: In a later analysis, TCR beta V- and J-gene trimming showed a link to a missense DCLRE1C variant.

Worth noting for this clone: Its antigen is not known.

The study ran its PCR with 60 Vbeta and 13 Jbeta primers. Libraries were prepared by immunoSEQ multiplex PCR; TCRdb keeps only in-frame clonotypes and omits some of them. The table shows 74,000 or so clones, with roughly 80% occurring only once. The CDR3 length is 14 residues. V shed 2 bases and J shed 0 bases, with 8 bases lying between them. Germline V gives CDR1 MNHNY, CDR2 SVGAGI (reference sequence). J is TRBJ2-7 and V is TRBV6-6, with D possibly TRBD2 on 6 matching bases. This TCR came from a woman aged 40 to 50 in good health and CMV-seronegative. Sequencing used PBMCs. CDR3 nucleotide sequence: TGTGCCAGCAGTTACGACGGGAGCTCCTACGAGCAGTACTTC. Protein sequence: CASSYDGSSYEQYF.